This T cell receptor beta chain was recovered during a study of cytomegalovirus exposure and HLA in healthy donors. Concerning this clone: Its target is unknown. The junction shows a germline mismatch at one end, possibly a read error.

It was with 60 Vbeta and 13 Jbeta primers that the PCR ran. The repertoire was sequenced with immunoSEQ multiplex PCR; TCRdb's copy has only in-frame clones and lacks some. Seen here are 160,000 or so clones, roughly four fifths observed once, and the top ten hold roughly 1.4%. Germline assignment: CDR1 SEHNR and CDR2 FQNEAQ (reference sequence). The CDR3 runs 15 residues. Study results and limitations: Most TCR sequences were rare, but some public TCRs occurred in many donors.

This sequence was found in a man aged 60-69 years in good health and CMV-seronegative. J is TRBJ2-5 and V is TRBV7-9; D possibly corresponds to TRBD2 (5 bases). The sequenced sample consisted of PBMCs. The CDR3 sequence is CSSSSAYIGEETQYF. The CDR3 DNA reads as TGTTCCAGCAGCTCCGCATATATCGGGGAAGAGACCCAGTACTTC. The whole variable domain, filled in from reference TRBV7-9 and TRBJ2-5, reads DTGVSQNPRHKITKRGQNVTFRCDPISEHNRLYWYRQTLGQGPEFLTYFQNEAQLEKSRLLSDRFSAERPKGSFSTLEIQRTEQGDSAMYLCSSSSAYIGEETQYFGPGTRLLVL.